The rows below give T cell receptor beta chains drawn from one sample of a study of blood T cell repertoires in COVID-19. The data were produced by immunoSEQ multiplex PCR, yet TCRdb's version contains in-frame clones alone and is incomplete. The table has over 110,000 clones, 70% to 85% seen once. Sequences were obtained from peripheral blood. These receptors were obtained from a man aged 60-69 years with active or convalescent COVID-19. Both conserved end residues are trimmed from each CDR3. Fields, in order: J gene, V gene, CDR3 protein.

>TRBJ2-5|TRBV7-2
ASSPVDTRGGTQY
>TRBJ2-6|TRBV19
ASKDSGSGSGANVLT
>TRBJ1-5|TRBV21-1
ASSWRNRGPSNQPQH
>TRBJ1-1|TRBV18
ASSPVRSRQGGTEAF
>TRBJ1-1|TRBV29-1
SVLSGVSWTEAF
>TRBJ2-3|TRBV7-2
ASSSFIADTQY
>TRBJ1-2|TRBV7-8
ASSQSNRGGYGYT
>TRBJ2-2|TRBV6-2/TRBV6-3
ASSNNRGTGELF
>TRBJ1-2|TRBV24-1
ATSDSQYRVGYT
>TRBJ1-6|TRBV18
ASSPRQATGDSPLH
>TRBJ1-2|TRBV7-8
ASSLGATGEVYYGYT
>TRBJ2-3|TRBV19
ASSIMDTQY
>TRBJ2-7|TRBV10-2
ASSRWGDEQY
>TRBJ2-5|TRBV9
ASSPADSSGTQY
>TRBJ2-1|TRBV15
ATSRGRGSYNEQF
>TRBJ2-3|TRBV19
ASSIPGVTDTQY
>TRBJ1-5|TRBV7-8
ASSLAFRGGAYQPQH
>TRBJ1-2|TRBV6-5
ASSYERGRGYT
>TRBJ2-1|TRBV27
ASTPRGRLYNEQF
>TRBJ1-6|TRBV7-2
ASSLGLLTGKTIPLH
>TRBJ2-2|TRBV24-1
ATSEPGQASRTGELF
>TRBJ2-5|TRBV30
AWNLAGSQETQY
>TRBJ1-2|TRBV12-3/TRBV12-4
ASSFPGSGYT
>TRBJ1-2|TRBV11-3
ASSLDSAVNYGYT
>TRBJ2-5|TRBV28
ASSSPGEGETQY
>TRBJ1-1|TRBV19
ASSITGNTEAF